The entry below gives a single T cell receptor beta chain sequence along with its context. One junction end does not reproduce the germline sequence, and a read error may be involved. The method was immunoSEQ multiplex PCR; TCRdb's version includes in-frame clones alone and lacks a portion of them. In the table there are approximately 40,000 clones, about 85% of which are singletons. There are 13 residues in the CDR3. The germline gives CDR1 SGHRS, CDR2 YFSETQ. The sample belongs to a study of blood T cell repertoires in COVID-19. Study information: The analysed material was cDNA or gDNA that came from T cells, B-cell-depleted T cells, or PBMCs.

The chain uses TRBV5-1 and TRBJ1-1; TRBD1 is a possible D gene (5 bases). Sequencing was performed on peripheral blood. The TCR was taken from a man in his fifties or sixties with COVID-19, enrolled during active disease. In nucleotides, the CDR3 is TGCGCCAGCAGCCCACAGAGTGACAGTGAACGGCTCTTT. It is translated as CASSPQSDSERLF.